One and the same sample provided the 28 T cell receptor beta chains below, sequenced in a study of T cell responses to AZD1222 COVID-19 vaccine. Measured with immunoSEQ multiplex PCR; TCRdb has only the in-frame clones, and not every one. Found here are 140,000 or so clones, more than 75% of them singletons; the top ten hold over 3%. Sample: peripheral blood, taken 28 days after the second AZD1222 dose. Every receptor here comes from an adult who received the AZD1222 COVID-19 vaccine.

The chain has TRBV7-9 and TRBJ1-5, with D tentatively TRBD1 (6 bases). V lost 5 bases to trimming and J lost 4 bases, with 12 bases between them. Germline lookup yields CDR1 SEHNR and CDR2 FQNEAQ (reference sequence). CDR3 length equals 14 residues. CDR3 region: CASSQSTGNQPQHF. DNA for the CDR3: TGTGCCAGCAGCCAGAGTACAGGGAATCAGCCCCAGCATTTT.

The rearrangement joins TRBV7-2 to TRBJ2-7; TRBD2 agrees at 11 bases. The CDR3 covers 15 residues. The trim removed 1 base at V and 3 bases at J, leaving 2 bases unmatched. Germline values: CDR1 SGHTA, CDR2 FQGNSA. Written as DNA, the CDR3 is TGTGCCAGCAGCTTAGGGCTAGCGGGGGGCTACGAGCAGTACTTC. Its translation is CASSLGLAGGYEQYF. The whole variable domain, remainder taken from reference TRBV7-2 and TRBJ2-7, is GAGVSQSPSNKVTEKGKDVELRCDPISGHTALYWYRQSLGQGLEFLIYFQGNSAPDKSGLPSDRFSAERTGGSVSTLTIQRTQQEDSAVYLCASSLGLAGGYEQYFGPGTRLTVT.

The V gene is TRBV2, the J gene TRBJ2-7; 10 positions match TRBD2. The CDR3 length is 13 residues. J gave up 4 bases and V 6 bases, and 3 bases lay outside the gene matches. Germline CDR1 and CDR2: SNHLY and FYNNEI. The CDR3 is CASRLAGDYEQYF. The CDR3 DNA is TGTGCCAGCAGGCTAGCGGGAGATTACGAGCAGTACTTC.

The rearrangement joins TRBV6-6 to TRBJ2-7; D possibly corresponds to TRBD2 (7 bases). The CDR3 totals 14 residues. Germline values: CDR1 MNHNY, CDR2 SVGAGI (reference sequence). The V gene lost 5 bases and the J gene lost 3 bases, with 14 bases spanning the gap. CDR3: CASSDTGGVYEQYF. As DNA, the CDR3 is TGTGCCAGCAGTGATACGGGGGGCGTCTACGAGCAGTACTTC.

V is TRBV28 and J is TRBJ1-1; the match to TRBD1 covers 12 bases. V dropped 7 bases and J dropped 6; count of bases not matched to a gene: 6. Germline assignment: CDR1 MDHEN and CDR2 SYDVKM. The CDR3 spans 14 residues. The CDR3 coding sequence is TGTGCCAGCACCAAGGGACAGGGGGCCTCTGAAGCTTTCTTT. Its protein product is CASTKGQGASEAFF.

The CDR3 spells CASSEARPAEAKNIQYF. Written as DNA, the CDR3 is TGTGCCAGCAGTGAAGCGCGTCCGGCGGAAGCCAAAAACATTCAGTACTTC. The V call is TRBV2, the J call TRBJ2-4; D gene unclear. The germline gives CDR1 SNHLY, CDR2 FYNNEI. V lost 0 bases and J 0 bases, leaving 12 bases between the germline ends. The length of the CDR3 is 17 residues.

For the CDR3, the DNA is TGTGCCAGCAGATATAGCAATCAGCCCCAGCATTTT. Translating it yields CASRYSNQPQHF. The chain recombines TRBV12-3 or TRBV12-4 with TRBJ1-5, with D uncertain. Between the trimmed V and J ends, which lost 6 bases and 0 bases, there was a span of 3 bases. The CDR3 runs 12 residues.

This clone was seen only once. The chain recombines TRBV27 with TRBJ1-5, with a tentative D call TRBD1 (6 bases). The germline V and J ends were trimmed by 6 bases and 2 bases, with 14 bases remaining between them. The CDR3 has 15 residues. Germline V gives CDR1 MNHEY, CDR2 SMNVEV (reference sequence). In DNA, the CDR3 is TGTGCCAGCAGGCTCTCAGGGGCTCGCAATCAGCCCCAGCATTTT. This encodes CASRLSGARNQPQHF.

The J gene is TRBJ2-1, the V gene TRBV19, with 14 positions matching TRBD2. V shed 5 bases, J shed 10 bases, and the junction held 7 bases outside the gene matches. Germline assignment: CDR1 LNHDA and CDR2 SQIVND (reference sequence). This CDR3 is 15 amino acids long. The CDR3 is CASSPTSGGAGEQFF. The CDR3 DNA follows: TGTGCCAGTAGTCCGACTAGCGGGGGGGCTGGGGAGCAGTTCTTC. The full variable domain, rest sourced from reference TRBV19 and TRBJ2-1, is DGGITQSPKYLFRKEGQNVTLSCEQNLNHDAMYWYRQDPGQGLRLIYYSQIVNDFQKGDIAEGYSVSREKKESFPLTVTSAQKNPTAFYLCASSPTSGGAGEQFFGPGTRLTVL.

DNA for the CDR3: TGTGCCAGCAGTGTTCAGGGGGCCTTTCCCCCAAACTATGGCTACACCTTC. Its translation: CASSVQGAFPPNYGYTF. This chain links TRBV6-1 with TRBJ1-2; 8 bases fit TRBD1. With 4 bases clipped from V and 2 bases from J, the junction kept 12 bases outside the gene matches. This CDR3 has 17 residues. Per the germline V gene, CDR1 is MNHNS and CDR2 is SASEGT.

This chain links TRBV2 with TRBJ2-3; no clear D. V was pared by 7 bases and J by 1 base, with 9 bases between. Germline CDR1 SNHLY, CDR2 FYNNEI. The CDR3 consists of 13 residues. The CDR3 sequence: CASTLRRTDTQYF. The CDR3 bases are TGTGCCAGCACCCTTCGACGCACAGATACGCAGTATTTT.

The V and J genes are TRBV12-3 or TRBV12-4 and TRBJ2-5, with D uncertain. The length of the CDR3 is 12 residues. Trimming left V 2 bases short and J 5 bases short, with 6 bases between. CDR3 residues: CASSLPPETQYF. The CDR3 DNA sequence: TGTGCCAGCAGTTTACCCCCGGAGACCCAGTACTTC.

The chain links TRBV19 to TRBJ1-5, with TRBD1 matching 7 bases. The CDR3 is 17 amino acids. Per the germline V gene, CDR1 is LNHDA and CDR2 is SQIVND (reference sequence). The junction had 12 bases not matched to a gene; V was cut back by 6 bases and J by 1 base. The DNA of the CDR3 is TGTGCCAGTAGGATGAGGGGGCGCAGTCAGAGCAATCAGCCCCAGCATTTT. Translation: CASRMRGRSQSNQPQHF.

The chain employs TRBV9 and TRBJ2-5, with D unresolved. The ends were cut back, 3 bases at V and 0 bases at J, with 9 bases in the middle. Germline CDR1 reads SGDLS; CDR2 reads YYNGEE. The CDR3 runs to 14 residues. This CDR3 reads CASSGPRYQETQYF. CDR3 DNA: TGTGCCAGCAGCGGACCCAGGTACCAAGAGACCCAGTACTTC.

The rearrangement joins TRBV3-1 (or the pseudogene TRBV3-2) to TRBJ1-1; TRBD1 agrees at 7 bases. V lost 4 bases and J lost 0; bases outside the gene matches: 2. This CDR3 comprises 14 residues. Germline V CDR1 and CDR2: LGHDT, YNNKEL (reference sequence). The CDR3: CASSLQGMNTEAFF. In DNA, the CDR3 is TGTGCCAGCAGCCTACAGGGGATGAACACTGAAGCTTTCTTT.

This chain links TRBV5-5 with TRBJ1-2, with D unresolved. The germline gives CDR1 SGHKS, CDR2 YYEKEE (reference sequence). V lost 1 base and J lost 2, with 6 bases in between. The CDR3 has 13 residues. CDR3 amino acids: CASSLNENYGYTF. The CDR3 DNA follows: TGTGCCAGCAGCTTGAACGAAAACTATGGCTACACCTTC.

The CDR3 sequence is CASSLVGISYNEQFF. In nucleotides, the CDR3 is TGCGCCAGCAGCTTGGTAGGGATTTCCTACAATGAGCAGTTCTTC. The chain is built from TRBV5-1 and TRBJ2-1, with D hard to call. The CDR3 loop spans 15 amino acids. The V end was cut by 0 bases, the J end by 1 base, with 8 bases between. The germline gives CDR1 SGHRS, CDR2 YFSETQ.

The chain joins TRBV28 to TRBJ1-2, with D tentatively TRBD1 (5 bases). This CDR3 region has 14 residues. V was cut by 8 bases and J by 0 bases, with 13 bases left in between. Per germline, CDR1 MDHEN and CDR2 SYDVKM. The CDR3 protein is CASRYRSANYGYTF. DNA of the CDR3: TGTGCCAGCCGTTACAGGTCAGCTAACTATGGCTACACCTTC.

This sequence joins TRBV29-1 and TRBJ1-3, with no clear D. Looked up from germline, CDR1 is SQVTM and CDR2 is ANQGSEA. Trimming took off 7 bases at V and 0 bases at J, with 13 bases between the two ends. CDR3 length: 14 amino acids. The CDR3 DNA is TGCAGCGCGGACGACGGCGACTCTGGAAACACCATATATTTT. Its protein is CSADDGDSGNTIYF.

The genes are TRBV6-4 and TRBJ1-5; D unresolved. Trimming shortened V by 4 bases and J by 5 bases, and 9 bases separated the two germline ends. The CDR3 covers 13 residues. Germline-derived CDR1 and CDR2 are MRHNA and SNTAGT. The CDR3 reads CASSGGLDQPQHF. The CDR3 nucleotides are TGTGCCAGCAGTGGAGGGTTAGATCAGCCCCAGCATTTT.

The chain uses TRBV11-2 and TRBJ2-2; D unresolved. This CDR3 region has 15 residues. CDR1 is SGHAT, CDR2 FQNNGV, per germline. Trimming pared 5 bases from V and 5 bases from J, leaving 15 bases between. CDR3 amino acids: CASSPGSVLTGELFF. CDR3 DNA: TGTGCCAGCAGCCCGGGCAGCGTATTGACCGGGGAGCTGTTTTTT.

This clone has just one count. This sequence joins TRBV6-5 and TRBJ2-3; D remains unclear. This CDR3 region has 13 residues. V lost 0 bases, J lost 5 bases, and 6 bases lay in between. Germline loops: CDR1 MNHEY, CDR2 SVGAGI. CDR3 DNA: TGTGCCAGCAGTTACTCGTGGGTAGATACGCAGTATTTT. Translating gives CASSYSWVDTQYF.

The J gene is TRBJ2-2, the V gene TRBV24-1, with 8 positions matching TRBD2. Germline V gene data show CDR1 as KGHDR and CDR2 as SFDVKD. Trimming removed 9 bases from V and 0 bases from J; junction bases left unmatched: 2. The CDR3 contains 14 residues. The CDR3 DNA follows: TGTGCCACCCGGGAGGGTACGAACACCGGGGAGCTGTTTTTT. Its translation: CATREGTNTGELFF.

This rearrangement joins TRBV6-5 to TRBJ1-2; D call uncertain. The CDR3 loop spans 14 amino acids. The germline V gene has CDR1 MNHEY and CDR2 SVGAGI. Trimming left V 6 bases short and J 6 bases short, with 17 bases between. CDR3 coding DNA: TGTGCCAGCAGGGCCTACAATCTAAACAATGGCTACACCTTC. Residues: CASRAYNLNNGYTF.

The CDR3, as DNA: TGTGCCAGCAGTCTGCCGTCGGGGTTTCAACAGTACTTC. It yields the protein CASSLPSGFQQYF. J is TRBJ2-7 and V is TRBV28, with D maybe TRBD2 (5 bases). This CDR3 contains 13 residues. The germline V gene encodes CDR1 MDHEN and CDR2 SYDVKM. V gave up 5 bases and J gave up 10 bases, with 18 bases separating them.

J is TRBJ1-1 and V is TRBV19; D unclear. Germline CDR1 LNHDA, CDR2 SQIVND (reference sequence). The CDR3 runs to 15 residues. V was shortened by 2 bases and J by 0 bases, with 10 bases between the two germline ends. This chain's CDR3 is CASSIIGNLNTEAFF. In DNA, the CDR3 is TGTGCCAGTAGTATAATAGGGAATCTGAACACTGAAGCTTTCTTT.

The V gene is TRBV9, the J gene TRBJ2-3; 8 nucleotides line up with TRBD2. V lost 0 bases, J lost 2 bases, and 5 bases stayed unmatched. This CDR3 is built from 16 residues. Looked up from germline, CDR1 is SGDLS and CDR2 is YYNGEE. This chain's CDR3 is CASSVGGSGTTDTQYF. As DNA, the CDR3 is TGTGCCAGCAGCGTAGGAGGTAGCGGGACCACAGATACGCAGTATTTT. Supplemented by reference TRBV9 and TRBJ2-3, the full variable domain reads DSGVTQTPKHLITATGQRVTLRCSPRSGDLSVYWYQQSLDQGLQFLIQYYNGEERAKGNILERFSAQQFPDLHSELNLSSLELGDSALYFCASSVGGSGTTDTQYFGPGTRLTVL.

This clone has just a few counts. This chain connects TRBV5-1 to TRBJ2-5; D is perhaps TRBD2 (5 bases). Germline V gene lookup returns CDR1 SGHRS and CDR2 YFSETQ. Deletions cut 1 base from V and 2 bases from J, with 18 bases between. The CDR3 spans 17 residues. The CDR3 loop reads CASSLRSGISEQETQYF. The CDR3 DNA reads TGCGCCAGCAGCTTGAGGTCGGGGATTTCAGAGCAAGAGACCCAGTACTTC.